Below, 20 T cell receptor beta chains from the same sample are listed, as sequenced in a study of T cell responses to AZD1222 COVID-19 vaccine. Assay used: immunoSEQ multiplex PCR; TCRdb lists only in-frame clones, some missing. The table includes some 150,000 clones, under 95% detected once. Sequences were derived from peripheral blood, sampled on day 0 of MenACWY control vaccination. Source of these receptors: an adult in good health.

The chain employs TRBV30 and TRBJ1-2, with 9 nucleotides matching TRBD1. Losses at the gene ends were 3 bases for V and 4 bases for J; bases not matched to a gene: 3. Germline V gene sequence: CDR1 GTSNPN, CDR2 SVGIG (reference sequence). The CDR3 spans 13 residues. Here the CDR3 reads CAWSETGGYGYTF. DNA for the CDR3: TGTGCCTGGAGCGAGACAGGGGGCTATGGCTACACCTTC.

As to this clone: Different DNA sequences within this sample yield the same CDR3. V and J are TRBV14 and TRBJ1-2, with D possibly matching TRBD1 (6 bases). Germline-derived CDR1 and CDR2 are SGHDN and FVKESK. The CDR3 totals 14 residues. The V end was cut by 1 base, the J end by 2 bases, with 8 bases between. The CDR3 DNA follows: TGTGCCAGCAGCCAAGTAGGGGGGAACTATGGCTACACCTTC. Its translation is CASSQVGGNYGYTF.

The chain combines TRBV25-1 with TRBJ1-5, with D perhaps matching TRBD1 (6 bases). The CDR3 is made up of 14 amino acids. CDR1 and CDR2 (germline): MGHDK, SYGVNS. V was pared by 3 bases and J by 7 bases, with 13 bases between. This chain's CDR3 is CASSDPGVEQPQHF. CDR3 nucleotides: TGTGCCAGCAGTGATCCAGGGGTGGAACAGCCCCAGCATTTT. Together with reference TRBV25-1 and TRBJ1-5, the CDR3 gives the full variable domain: EADIYQTPRYLVIGTGKKITLECSQTMGHDKMYWYQQDPGMELHLIHYSYGVNSTEKGDLSSESTVSRIRTEHFPLTLESARPSHTSQYLCASSDPGVEQPQHFGDGTRLSIL.

J is TRBJ1-4 and V is TRBV27; TRBD1 is a possible D gene (5 bases). Trimming pared 6 bases from V and 4 bases from J, leaving 18 bases between. Germline CDR1 and CDR2: MNHEY and SMNVEV (reference sequence). The CDR3 runs 16 residues. CDR3 protein: CASSLNPGALNEKLFF. The CDR3 bases are TGTGCCAGCAGCCTCAACCCCGGGGCCCTTAATGAAAAACTGTTTTTT.

The gene calls are TRBV29-1 and TRBJ1-2; 8 nucleotides match TRBD1. Unmatched junction bases numbered 4, after V lost 7 bases and J lost 3 bases. The CDR3 is 12 amino acids. Germline lookup yields CDR1 SQVTM and CDR2 ANQGSEA. CDR3 amino acids: CSGGQGDYGYTF. The CDR3, as DNA: TGCAGCGGAGGACAGGGCGACTATGGCTACACCTTC.

This chain joins TRBV9 and TRBJ2-5; tentative D call: TRBD1 (6 bases). The V gene's germline CDR1 is SGDLS and CDR2 YYNGEE. This CDR3 is 14 amino acids long. The V and J ends lost 3 bases and 3 bases respectively, with 12 bases between them. CDR3 protein: CASSDTYREETQYF. The CDR3 nucleotides are TGTGCCAGCAGCGACACTTACAGGGAAGAGACCCAGTACTTC. The full variable domain, rest sourced from reference TRBV9 and TRBJ2-5, is DSGVTQTPKHLITATGQRVTLRCSPRSGDLSVYWYQQSLDQGLQFLIQYYNGEERAKGNILERFSAQQFPDLHSELNLSSLELGDSALYFCASSDTYREETQYFGPGTRLLVL.

This chain joins TRBV6-1 and TRBJ2-2, with a tentative D call TRBD2 (5 bases). The germline gives CDR1 MNHNS, CDR2 SASEGT. Trimming removed 2 bases from V and 4 bases from J, with 8 bases in between. This CDR3 is 14 amino acids long. CDR3 sequence reads: CASSELRGTGELFF. The CDR3 DNA reads as TGTGCCAGCAGTGAACTCCGGGGCACCGGGGAGCTGTTTTTT.

V is TRBV4-3 and J is TRBJ2-7, with 14 bases matching TRBD2. V was clipped by 3 bases and J by 2 bases; unmatched bases: 9. The CDR3 is 18 residues long. Germline CDR1 reads LGHNA; CDR2 reads YSLEER. CDR3 nucleotides: TGCGCCAGCAGCCAGGGACTAGCGGGAGCTTTAAGTCCCTACGAGCAGTACTTC. This encodes CASSQGLAGALSPYEQYF.

The gene calls are TRBV7-2 and TRBJ2-5; D possibly matches TRBD1 or TRBD2 (6 bases each). The germline V gene has CDR1 SGHTA and CDR2 FQGNSA. The CDR3 is 15 residues long. V was shortened by 5 bases and J by 9 bases, with 22 bases between the two germline ends. The DNA for the CDR3 is TGTGCCAGCAGCCCTCCGGGACATACACCGGGGGCCCAGTACTTC. The encoded protein is CASSPPGHTPGAQYF.

The chain links TRBV6-5 to TRBJ2-2; D is unclear. Germline V gives CDR1 MNHEY, CDR2 SVGAGI. The V and J ends lost 8 bases and 5 bases respectively, with 6 bases between them. This CDR3 region has 11 residues. CDR3 nucleotides: TGTGCCAGCCGACTGACCGGGGAGCTGTTTTTT. This gives the protein CASRLTGELFF.

V usage is TRBV28 and J usage is TRBJ1-4, with D unclear. V lost 2 bases, J lost 6 bases, and 16 bases lay in between. Germline CDR1 is MDHEN and CDR2 is SYDVKM. CDR3 length: 16 residues. CDR3 sequence: CASSLAFSRSHEKLFF. CDR3 sequence (DNA): TGTGCCAGCAGTTTAGCCTTCTCCCGGAGTCATGAAAAACTGTTTTTT. Complete variable domain (other parts from reference TRBV28 and TRBJ1-4): DVKVTQSSRYLVKRTGEKVFLECVQDMDHENMFWYRQDPGLGLRLIYFSYDVKMKEKGDIPEGYSVSREKKERFSLILESASTNQTSMYLCASSLAFSRSHEKLFFGSGTQLSVL.

V usage is TRBV7-2 and J usage is TRBJ2-5; no reliable D call. The CDR3 extends over 13 amino acids. Germline lookup yields CDR1 SGHTA and CDR2 FQGNSA. Deletions cut 7 bases from V and 1 base from J, with 10 bases between. CDR3 in amino acids: CASNPRPQETQYF. CDR3 nucleotide sequence: TGTGCCAGCAACCCCCGACCCCAAGAGACCCAGTACTTC.

The chain recombines TRBV10-3 with TRBJ1-1, with 9 bases fitting TRBD1. V lost 6 bases, J lost 3 bases, and 8 bases stayed unmatched. The germline V gene has CDR1 ENHRY and CDR2 SYGVKD. The CDR3 spans 15 residues. DNA of the CDR3: TGTGCCATCAGAGGGGGACAGGGTGGGTACACTGAAGCTTTCTTT. This sequence encodes CAIRGGQGGYTEAFF.

The rearrangement joins TRBV3-1 (or the pseudogene TRBV3-2) to TRBJ2-1; TRBD2 matches 7 bases. The CDR3 totals 14 residues. Germline V gives CDR1 LGHDT, CDR2 YNNKEL (reference sequence). V lost 0 bases and J lost 10; bases outside the gene matches: 6. The CDR3, as DNA: TGTGCCAGCAGCCAAGATTTAGGGAGGGAAGAGCAGTTCTTC. As protein: CASSQDLGREEQFF.

CDR3 amino acids: CASTGQGYTF. CDR3 nucleotide sequence: TGCGCCAGCACGGGGCAGGGCTACACCTTC. The chain uses TRBV10-1 and TRBJ1-2, with a possible D match to TRBD1 (5 bases). Trimming cost V 7 bases and J 8 bases, with 8 bases left between them. The CDR3 totals 10 residues. The germline gives CDR1 WNHNN, CDR2 SYGVQD (reference sequence).

The chain links TRBV5-6 to TRBJ1-2; D is possibly TRBD1 (6 bases). Germline lookup yields CDR1 SGHDT and CDR2 YYEEEE. V lost 4 bases and J 8 bases, leaving 27 bases between the germline ends. This CDR3 region has 17 residues. The CDR3 DNA reads as TGTGCCAGCAGCGGAAGTATCACAGGGAGAGAGTCGGGCGGCTACACCTTC. Protein product: CASSGSITGRESGGYTF.

The rearrangement joins TRBV7-2 to TRBJ2-1; 8 bases agree with TRBD2. CDR3 length: 16 amino acids. Unmatched junction bases numbered 10, after V lost 2 bases and J lost 7 bases. CDR1 and CDR2 from the germline V gene are SGHTA and FQGNSA. CDR3 amino acids: CASSLTHRGGRNEQFF. Written as DNA, the CDR3 is TGTGCCAGCAGCTTAACCCACCGCGGGGGGAGAAATGAGCAGTTCTTC.

The gene calls are TRBV16 and TRBJ2-7; D ambiguous. Trimming left V 4 bases short and J 4 bases short, with 14 bases between. CDR1 is KGHSY, CDR2 FQNENV, per germline. CDR3 length equals 14 residues. CDR3: CASSLPGLVYEQYF. The DNA for the CDR3 is TGTGCCAGCAGCCTCCCGGGCTTAGTTTACGAGCAGTACTTC. Filled out from reference TRBV16 and TRBJ2-7, the complete variable domain reads GEEVAQTPKHLVRGEGQKAKLYCAPIKGHSYVFWYQQVLKNEFKFLISFQNENVFDETGMPKERFSAKCLPNSPCSLEIQATKLEDSAVYFCASSLPGLVYEQYFGPGTRLTVT.

The chain carries TRBV11-3 and TRBJ2-7; 15 bases fit TRBD2. V lost 5 bases, J lost 6 bases, and 5 bases stayed unmatched. The CDR3 consists of 15 residues. CDR1 is SGHNT, CDR2 YENEEA, per germline. CDR3 sequence (DNA): TGTGCCAGCAGCCCAGGACTAGCGGGAGGGTCCGAGCAGTACTTC. It specifies CASSPGLAGGSEQYF.

This rearrangement joins TRBV19 to TRBJ1-5; 7 positions match TRBD1. The CDR3 consists of 14 residues. Germline V lookup: CDR1 LNHDA, CDR2 SQIVND (reference sequence). Trimming took 5 bases from V and 2 from J; bases not matched to a gene: 3. This CDR3 reads CASSPTGGNQPQHF. DNA of the CDR3: TGTGCCAGTAGTCCTACAGGGGGCAATCAGCCCCAGCATTTT. The full variable domain, rest sourced from reference TRBV19 and TRBJ1-5, is DGGITQSPKYLFRKEGQNVTLSCEQNLNHDAMYWYRQDPGQGLRLIYYSQIVNDFQKGDIAEGYSVSREKKESFPLTVTSAQKNPTAFYLCASSPTGGNQPQHFGDGTRLSIL.